This TCR beta chain was documented in a study of blood T cell repertoires in COVID-19. Study-wide background: Sources were T cells, B-cell-depleted T cells, or PBMCs; the material itself was cDNA or gDNA.

The sample holds a few counts of this clone. Seattle patient enrollment occurred during active infection, with longitudinal follow-up thereafter. From germline, CDR1 is LNHNV and CDR2 YYDKDF (reference sequence). The CDR3 has 14 residues. Trimming removed 8 bases at V and 4 bases at J, with 15 bases between. The protocol was immunoSEQ multiplex PCR, while the TCRdb copy is restricted to in-frame clones and leaves out a portion. The table lists fewer than 450,000 clones, 88% of them singletons, with about 7.3% in the top ten. Specimen: peripheral blood. J is TRBJ1-3 and V is TRBV15; D possibly corresponds to TRBD1 (5 bases). The TCR comes from a woman between 65 and 79 years old with COVID-19, enrolled during active disease. The DNA of the CDR3 is TGTGCCACCGCGCAGGGTATAACCGGAAACACCATATATTTT. Protein sequence: CATAQGITGNTIYF.